This T cell receptor beta chain emerged from a study of blood T cell repertoires in COVID-19. Turning to the study itself: Sites across the United States, Italy and Spain contributed samples from acute and convalescent COVID-19.

As originally analysed: Researchers report that nucleated cell counts were estimated from reference gene primer amplification. The data were produced by immunoSEQ multiplex PCR, yet TCRdb's version contains in-frame clones alone and is incomplete. The V and J calls and clone size come from that table; D and trimming were worked out from the DNA. The data show hundreds of thousands of clones, with roughly 90% seen just once and about an eighth held by the top ten. CDR1 and CDR2 (germline): SNHLY, FYNNEI. The V end lost 1 base, the J end lost 4 bases, and 11 bases lay between the germline ends. The CDR3 consists of 15 residues. The Seattle patients joined while their infection was active and were tracked longitudinally afterward.

The material sequenced was peripheral blood. V and J are TRBV2 and TRBJ1-3; weak D call: TRBD1 (6 bases). This sequence originates from a woman aged 70-85 years with COVID-19, enrolled during active disease. The CDR3 region is CASSEVRGTGNTIYF. Here the CDR3 DNA reads TGTGCCAGCAGTGAAGTCAGGGGAACCGGAAACACCATATATTTT.